Below are 12 T cell receptor beta chains sequenced from a single sample in a study of spatial heterogeneity in lung cancer. The study, taken as a whole, reports: Higher tumor mutation counts went along with higher counts of expanded intratumoral alpha and beta TCRs.

TCRdb called the 5' RACE reads again in MiXCR, with one record for every CDR3 protein. The sample lists about 4,900 distinct CDR3 sequences; less than 30% were seen once. Time point indicated: sample taken at primary tumor resection. These receptors' antigens are unknown. The sequencing here drew on lung tumor tissue, taken at surgery. Every receptor here comes from a female donor with early-stage non-small cell lung cancer.

The table lists this clonotype with a count of one. This CDR3 is CSARDVGASGGPGGDTYF. CDR3 sequence (DNA): TGCAGTGCTAGAGATGTTGGGGCTAGCGGGGGGCCAGGGGGGGATACGTATTTT. The gene calls are TRBV20-1 and TRBJ2-3; the match to TRBD2 covers 11 bases. Germline lookup yields CDR1 DFQATT and CDR2 SNEGSKA (reference sequence). There are 18 residues in the CDR3. J was trimmed by 14 bases and V by 0 bases; bases with no gene match: 22.

The CDR3 nucleotides are TGTGCCAGCAGCTTAGGGACAGGAACCTACGAGCAGTACTTC. Its protein is CASSLGTGTYEQYF. The chain is built from TRBV3-1 and TRBJ2-7; 8 bases are a match to TRBD1. Looked up from germline, CDR1 is LGHDT and CDR2 is YNNKEL (reference sequence). The trim removed 5 bases at V and 2 bases at J, leaving 5 bases unmatched. CDR3 size: 14 residues.

Many counts were recorded for this clonotype. The chain couples TRBV19 to TRBJ2-1, with 9 bases fitting TRBD2. J was trimmed by 4 bases and V by 7 bases; bases with no gene match: 11. The CDR3 has 16 amino acids. CDR1 LNHDA and CDR2 SQIVND come from the germline V gene (reference sequence). For the CDR3, the DNA is TGTGCCAGTACCCCGGGCGGGGGGGGAATGTACAATGAGCAGTTCTTC. It translates to CASTPGGGGMYNEQFF. The variable domain in full, completed from reference TRBV19 and TRBJ2-1, reads DGGITQSPKYLFRKEGQNVTLSCEQNLNHDAMYWYRQDPGQGLRLIYYSQIVNDFQKGDIAEGYSVSREKKESFPLTVTSAQKNPTAFYLCASTPGGGGMYNEQFFGPGTRLTVL.

In nucleotides, the CDR3 is TGCAGCGGGCTAGCGGGATACAATGAGCAGTTCTTC. As protein: CSGLAGYNEQFF. The gene calls are TRBV29-1 and TRBJ2-1; 9 positions agree with TRBD2. Germline V gene sequence: CDR1 SQVTM, CDR2 ANQGSEA. Losses at the gene ends were 7 bases for V and 4 bases for J; bases not matched to a gene: 2. The CDR3 loop spans 12 amino acids.

This clonotype occurred many times. The V gene is TRBV29-1, the J gene TRBJ2-1, with 7 nucleotides matching TRBD1. Germline V lookup: CDR1 SQVTM, CDR2 ANQGSEA. Trimming at V came to 4 bases and at J to 3 bases, leaving 6 bases not matched to a gene. The CDR3 runs 14 residues. CDR3 nucleotides: TGCAGCGTTGTCGGGCGACAGGGCTACAATGAGCAGTTCTTC. Translating it yields CSVVGRQGYNEQFF.

The chain has TRBV5-1 and TRBJ2-1; no firm D call. The V end lost 4 bases, the J end lost 2 bases, and 13 bases lay between the germline ends. The CDR3 spans 15 residues. Looked up from germline, CDR1 is SGHRS and CDR2 is YFSETQ. CDR3 nucleotide sequence: TGCGCCAGCAGCCCGGTTGAGGACCCCTACAATGAGCAGTTCTTC. Protein product: CASSPVEDPYNEQFF. Full variable domain (remainder filled in from reference TRBV5-1 and TRBJ2-1): KAGVTQTPRYLIKTRGQQVTLSCSPISGHRSVSWYQQTPGQGLQFLFEYFSETQRNKGNFPGRFSGRQFSNSRSEMNVSTLELGDSALYLCASSPVEDPYNEQFFGPGTRLTVL.

This chain uses TRBV5-1 with TRBJ2-5; the D gene is possibly TRBD1 (5 bases). CDR3 length: 16 amino acids. Germline-derived CDR1 and CDR2 are SGHRS and YFSETQ. The V gene lost 0 bases and the J gene lost 5 bases, with 17 bases spanning the gap. The CDR3 loop is CASSLVRQPKWETQYF. CDR3 nucleotides: TGCGCCAGCAGCTTGGTACGACAGCCCAAATGGGAGACCCAGTACTTC. The whole variable domain, filled in from reference TRBV5-1 and TRBJ2-5, reads KAGVTQTPRYLIKTRGQQVTLSCSPISGHRSVSWYQQTPGQGLQFLFEYFSETQRNKGNFPGRFSGRQFSNSRSEMNVSTLELGDSALYLCASSLVRQPKWETQYFGPGTRLLVL.

This clonotype was counted at least ten times. The chain couples TRBV20-1 to TRBJ1-4; TRBD1 might be the D (5 bases). The germline V and J ends were trimmed by 4 bases and 7 bases, with 10 bases remaining between them. Germline V gene sequence: CDR1 DFQATT, CDR2 SNEGSKA (reference sequence). The CDR3 is 12 amino acids. The CDR3 DNA follows: TGCAGTGCTACAGGGACCGGTGAAAAACTGTTTTTT. Its translation: CSATGTGEKLFF.

V usage is TRBV29-1 and J usage is TRBJ1-2, with D tentatively TRBD1 (5 bases). Germline V gene data show CDR1 as SQVTM and CDR2 as ANQGSEA. With 6 bases removed from V and 2 bases from J, the gap between germline ends came to 10 bases. There are 12 residues in the CDR3. CDR3 nucleotide sequence: TGCAGCGTGGGGACGGTGAACTATGGCTACACCTTC. Translating it yields CSVGTVNYGYTF.

A note on this clonotype: A read error is possible here, since a much larger clone lies one base away. The chain combines TRBV5-4 with TRBJ1-4, with D possibly matching TRBD1 (5 bases). V was clipped by 3 bases and J by 8 bases, with 11 bases between them. Germline-derived CDR1 and CDR2 are SGHNT and YYREEE (reference sequence). This CDR3 contains 13 residues. The CDR3 spells CASSSPGYEKLFF. CDR3 DNA: TGTGCCAGCAGCTCGCCAGGGTACGAAAAACTGTTTTTT. Filled out from reference TRBV5-4 and TRBJ1-4, the complete variable domain reads ETGVTQSPTHLIKTRGQQVTLRCSSQSGHNTVSWYQQALGQGPQFIFQYYREEENGRGNFPPRFSGLQFPNYSSELNVNALELDDSALYLCASSSPGYEKLFFGSGTQLSVL.

The genes are TRBV9 and TRBJ2-3; TRBD2 matches at 9 bases. Germline trimming cut 2 bases from V and 2 bases from J; bases unmatched to any gene: 0. Germline CDR1 reads SGDLS; CDR2 reads YYNGEE. This CDR3 contains 14 residues. Written as DNA, the CDR3 is TGTGCCAGCAGCGTGGGACTAGCCACAGATACGCAGTATTTT. This encodes CASSVGLATDTQYF.

V and J are TRBV7-2 and TRBJ2-3; TRBD2 matches at 14 bases. CDR1 and CDR2 from the germline V gene are SGHTA and FQGNSA. This CDR3 contains 17 residues. Trimming cost V 1 base and J 4 bases; bases outside gene matches: 4. The CDR3 coding sequence is TGTGCCAGCAGCTTAGTTGGGACTAGCGGGAGCCCAGATACGCAGTATTTT. This gives the protein CASSLVGTSGSPDTQYF. Based on the CDR3 plus reference TRBV7-2 and TRBJ2-3, the full variable domain is GAGVSQSPSNKVTEKGKDVELRCDPISGHTALYWYRQSLGQGLEFLIYFQGNSAPDKSGLPSDRFSAERTGGSVSTLTIQRTQQEDSAVYLCASSLVGTSGSPDTQYFGPGTRLTVL.